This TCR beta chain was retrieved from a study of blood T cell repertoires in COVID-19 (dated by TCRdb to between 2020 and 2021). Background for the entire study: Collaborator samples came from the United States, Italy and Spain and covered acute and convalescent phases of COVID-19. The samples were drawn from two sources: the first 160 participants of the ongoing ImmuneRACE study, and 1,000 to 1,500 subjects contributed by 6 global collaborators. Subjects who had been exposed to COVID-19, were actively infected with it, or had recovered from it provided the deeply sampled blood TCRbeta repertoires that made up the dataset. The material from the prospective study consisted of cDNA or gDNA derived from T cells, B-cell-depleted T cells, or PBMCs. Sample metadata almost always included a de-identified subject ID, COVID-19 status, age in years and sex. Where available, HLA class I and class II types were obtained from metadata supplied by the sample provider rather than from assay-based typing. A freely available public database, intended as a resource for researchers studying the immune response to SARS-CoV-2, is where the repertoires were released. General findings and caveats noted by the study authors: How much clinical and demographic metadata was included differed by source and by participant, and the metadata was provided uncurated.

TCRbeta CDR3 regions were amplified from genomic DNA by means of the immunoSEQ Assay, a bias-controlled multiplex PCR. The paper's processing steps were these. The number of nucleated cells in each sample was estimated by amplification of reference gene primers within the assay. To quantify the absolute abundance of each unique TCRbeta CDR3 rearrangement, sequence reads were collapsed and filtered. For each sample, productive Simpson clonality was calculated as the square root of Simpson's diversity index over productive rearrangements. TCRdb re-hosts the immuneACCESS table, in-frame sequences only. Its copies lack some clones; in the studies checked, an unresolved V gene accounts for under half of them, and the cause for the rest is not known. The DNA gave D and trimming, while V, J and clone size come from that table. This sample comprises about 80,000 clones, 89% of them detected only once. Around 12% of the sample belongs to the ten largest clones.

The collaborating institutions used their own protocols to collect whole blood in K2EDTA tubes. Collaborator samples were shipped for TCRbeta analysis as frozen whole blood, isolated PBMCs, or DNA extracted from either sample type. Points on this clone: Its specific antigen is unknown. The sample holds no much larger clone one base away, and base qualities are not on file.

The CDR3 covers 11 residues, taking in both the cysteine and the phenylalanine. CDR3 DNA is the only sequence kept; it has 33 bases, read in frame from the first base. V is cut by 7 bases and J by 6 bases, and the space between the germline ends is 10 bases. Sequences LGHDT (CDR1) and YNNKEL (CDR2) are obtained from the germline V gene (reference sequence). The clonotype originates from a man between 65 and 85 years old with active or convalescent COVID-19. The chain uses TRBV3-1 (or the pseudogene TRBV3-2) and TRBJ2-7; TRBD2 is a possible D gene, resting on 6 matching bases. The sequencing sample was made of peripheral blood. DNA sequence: TGTGCCAGCACCGGGGGAACCGAGCAGTACTTC. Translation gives CASTGGTEQYF.